These 16 T cell receptor beta chains were sequenced from one sample in a study of blood T cell repertoires in COVID-19. Profiling relied on immunoSEQ multiplex PCR, and the TCRdb table lists in-frame clones only, not all of them. The repertoire includes roughly 260,000 clones, more than 90% of them detected once, and approximately 2.6% sits in the top ten. The specimen sequenced was peripheral blood. The receptors come from a person between 18 and 35 years old with COVID-19, enrolled during active disease.

The chain employs TRBV11-2 and TRBJ1-6; D is undetermined. The V end was cut by 1 base, the J end by 15 bases, with 13 bases between. CDR1 and CDR2 (germline): SGHAT, FQNNGV. The CDR3 loop spans 13 amino acids. CDR3 coding DNA: TGTGCCAGCAGCTTAGGAGAGGCGGAACACCTCCACTTT. It specifies CASSLGEAEHLHF.

The V and J genes are TRBV12-3 or TRBV12-4 and TRBJ2-1; D gene uncertain. V lost 5 bases to trimming and J lost 9 bases, with 8 bases between them. The CDR3 totals 11 residues. CDR3 nucleotides: TGTGCCAGCAGTGGGTCAGGTGAGCAGTTCTTC. This translates into CASSGSGEQFF.

The rearrangement links TRBV19 to TRBJ1-1, with no clear D. The CDR3 has 12 residues. The germline V and J ends were trimmed by 5 bases and 6 bases, with 10 bases remaining between them. Germline V lookup: CDR1 LNHDA, CDR2 SQIVND (reference sequence). This CDR3 reads CASSPGSAEAFF. For the CDR3, the DNA is TGTGCCAGTAGTCCCGGTAGCGCTGAAGCTTTCTTT. The full variable domain, with the rest looked up from reference TRBV19 and TRBJ1-1, is DGGITQSPKYLFRKEGQNVTLSCEQNLNHDAMYWYRQDPGQGLRLIYYSQIVNDFQKGDIAEGYSVSREKKESFPLTVTSAQKNPTAFYLCASSPGSAEAFFGQGTRLTVV.

This rearrangement joins TRBV6-1 to TRBJ1-1; TRBD1 is a possible D gene (5 bases). Trimming took 1 base from V and 1 from J, leaving 25 bases between them. Looked up from germline, CDR1 is MNHNS and CDR2 is SASEGT. The CDR3 loop spans 20 amino acids. In DNA, the CDR3 is TGTGCCAGCAGTGAAGTTTTAAGAGGATCCAGTAGGGGCGCGAACACTGAAGCTTTCTTT. Protein product: CASSEVLRGSSRGANTEAFF.

This clone has a single count. The chain recombines TRBV6-2 or TRBV6-3 with TRBJ1-1; 7 bases align to TRBD1. CDR1 and CDR2 from the germline V gene are MNHEY and SVGEGT. This CDR3 spans 13 amino acids. V shed 6 bases, J shed 11 bases, and the junction held 12 bases outside the gene matches. The CDR3 reads CASSEGTVLRAFF. CDR3 nucleotide sequence: TGTGCCAGCAGCGAAGGGACAGTTCTGCGGGCTTTCTTT.

This rearrangement joins TRBV27 to TRBJ2-5, with D unresolved. Germline V gene lookup returns CDR1 MNHEY and CDR2 SMNVEV (reference sequence). CDR3 size: 15 residues. Between the trimmed V and J ends, which lost 0 bases and 5 bases, there was a span of 13 bases. The CDR3 here is CASSLSSLAGETQYF. The CDR3 nucleotides are TGTGCCAGCAGTTTATCGTCCTTAGCCGGTGAGACCCAGTACTTC.

The chain is built from TRBV24-1 and TRBJ2-3, with TRBD2 matching 12 bases. Trimming cost V 3 bases and J 2 bases; bases outside gene matches: 2. The CDR3 extends over 16 amino acids. Germline-derived CDR1 and CDR2 are KGHDR and SFDVKD. The CDR3 spells CATSDRLAGDTDTQYF. CDR3 bases: TGTGCCACCAGTGATAGACTAGCGGGAGACACAGATACGCAGTATTTT.

The V and J genes are TRBV19 and TRBJ2-6; 7 positions match TRBD1. Germline V gene lookup returns CDR1 LNHDA and CDR2 SQIVND (reference sequence). The CDR3 contains 13 residues. After removal of 9 bases from V and 4 bases from J, the junction contained 3 bases not matched to a gene. The CDR3 sequence: CASRGTGANVLTF. Written as DNA, the CDR3 is TGTGCCAGCAGGGGGACCGGGGCCAACGTCCTGACTTTC.

The chain has TRBV9 and TRBJ2-1; 15 bases fit TRBD2. V was clipped by 3 bases and J by 7 bases; unmatched bases: 5. Germline V lookup: CDR1 SGDLS, CDR2 YYNGEE. The CDR3 sequence is 16 residues long. CDR3 nucleotides: TGTGCCAGCAGCGCGGGACTAGCGGGAGGAAAGAATGAGCAGTTCTTC. This encodes CASSAGLAGGKNEQFF.

The V and J genes are TRBV5-1 and TRBJ1-1, with TRBD1 matching 8 bases. The CDR3 extends over 14 amino acids. V shed 4 bases and J 7 bases; nucleotides not matched to a gene: 9. Germline assignment: CDR1 SGHRS and CDR2 YFSETQ. The CDR3 bases are TGCGCCAGCAGCCGAGGACAGGGTTTAGGTGAAGCTTTCTTT. Amino acids: CASSRGQGLGEAFF.

This clone was detected once. V gene TRBV6-5 combines with J gene TRBJ1-2; 7 bases agree with TRBD1. The length of the CDR3 is 15 residues. J lost 6 bases, V lost 0 bases, and 7 bases had no gene match. Germline V gene lookup returns CDR1 MNHEY and CDR2 SVGAGI. CDR3 region: CASSYSPDRVNGYTF. The CDR3 DNA is TGTGCCAGCAGTTACTCCCCTGACAGGGTAAATGGCTACACCTTC.

The chain joins TRBV10-1 to TRBJ2-5, with TRBD2 matching over 12 bases. Germline values: CDR1 WNHNN, CDR2 SYGVQD (reference sequence). The CDR3 sequence is 19 residues long. Trimming cost V 4 bases and J 1 base; bases outside gene matches: 13. CDR3 DNA: TGCGCCAGCAGTGTTTTTATGTTTGGGACTAGCGGGTCCCAAGAGACCCAGTACTTC. Translating gives CASSVFMFGTSGSQETQYF.

The gene calls are TRBV13 and TRBJ1-1; no reliable D call. This CDR3 spans 16 amino acids. CDR1 and CDR2 (germline): PRHDT, FYEKMQ (reference sequence). Trimming removed 4 bases from V and 0 bases from J, with 15 bases in between. CDR3 in amino acids: CASSSNPGSMNTEAFF. The CDR3 nucleotides are TGTGCCAGCAGCTCCAACCCGGGTTCTATGAACACTGAAGCTTTCTTT. The whole variable domain, filled in from reference TRBV13 and TRBJ1-1, reads AAGVIQSPRHLIKEKRETATLKCYPIPRHDTVYWYQQGPGQDPQFLISFYEKMQSDKGSIPDRFSAQQFSDYHSELNMSSLELGDSALYFCASSSNPGSMNTEAFFGQGTRLTVV.

This sequence joins TRBV24-1 and TRBJ2-7, with 7 bases matching TRBD1. V lost 10 bases, J lost 7 bases, and 24 bases stayed unmatched. Germline CDR1 reads KGHDR; CDR2 reads SFDVKD. The CDR3 covers 17 residues. This CDR3 reads CATLDRKPPQPRREQYF. The CDR3 bases are TGTGCCACTTTGGACAGGAAGCCTCCACAACCGAGGAGAGAGCAGTACTTC.

V usage is TRBV27 and J usage is TRBJ2-2; TRBD1 agrees at 7 bases. Germline assignment: CDR1 MNHEY and CDR2 SMNVEV (reference sequence). The CDR3 consists of 14 residues. With V trimmed by 7 bases and J by 1 base, 3 bases remained unmatched. The CDR3 sequence: CASNPGGNTGELFF. CDR3 DNA sequence: TGTGCCAGCAACCCAGGGGGGAACACCGGGGAGCTGTTTTTT.

The J gene is TRBJ2-2, the V gene TRBV6-5; TRBD2 agrees at 8 bases. The CDR3 spans 16 residues. The germline V gene has CDR1 MNHEY and CDR2 SVGAGI. Unmatched junction bases numbered 4, after V lost 4 bases and J lost 0 bases. CDR3 nucleotides: TGTGCCAGCAGTTCCACTAGCGGACCGAACACCGGGGAGCTGTTTTTT. Its translation is CASSSTSGPNTGELFF.